This paragraph reports one TCR beta chain. The antigen is unknown. The protocol was immunoSEQ multiplex PCR, while the TCRdb copy is restricted to in-frame clones and leaves out a portion. The sample lists 110,000 to 150,000 clones, approximately 90% occurring once. CDR3 length equals 15 residues. Germline values: CDR1 MNHNS, CDR2 SASEGT. V lost 2 bases, J lost 5 bases, and 12 bases lay in between. This sample was included in a study of T cell responses to AZD1222 COVID-19 vaccine. Whole-study findings and limits: Only 5 or 6 AZD1222 recipients tested seropositive at baseline. Among the donors, most were white British and more were female, and clonal diversity was possibly underestimated.

The sequence derives from an adult in good health. The rearrangement uses TRBV6-1 and TRBJ1-4; D is undetermined. The sequencing here drew on peripheral blood, taken on day 0 of AZD1222 vaccination. CDR3 protein: CASSEPQGRNEKLFF. CDR3 in DNA: TGTGCCAGCAGTGAACCTCAAGGACGGAATGAAAAACTGTTTTTT.